The 19 T cell receptor beta chains listed next were all sequenced from one sample in a study of a mutant IDH1 vaccine in newly diagnosed glioma. Their antigens are not known. Time point reported: week 35, safety follow-up. Each dose delivered 300 ug of mutant IDH1 20-mer peptide subcutaneously with imiquimod. Measured with immunoSEQ multiplex PCR; TCRdb has only the in-frame clones, and not every one. Among roughly 51,000 clones listed, 65% to 80% were seen once. The sample here was PBMCs, taken from a glioma patient whose treatment included an IDH1 peptide vaccine. The receptor set was obtained from a man aged 35 to 55 with glioma.

The chain links TRBV30 to TRBJ2-5, with D unresolved. The ends were cut back, 0 bases at V and 2 bases at J, with 7 bases in the middle. The CDR3 contains 13 residues. CDR1 is GTSNPN, CDR2 SVGIG, per germline (reference sequence). The CDR3 region has the DNA TGTGCCTGGAGTGTATACCAACAAGAGACCCAGTACTTC. Its translation: CAWSVYQQETQYF.

The V and J genes are TRBV25-1 and TRBJ2-1; TRBD2 aligns across 10 bases. After removal of 2 bases from V and 10 bases from J, the junction contained 8 bases not matched to a gene. The germline V gene has CDR1 MGHDK and CDR2 SYGVNS. CDR3 length: 15 residues. CDR3 coding DNA: TGTGCCAGCAGTGAAGCTAGCGGGGGTCCCTCGGAGCAGTTCTTC. Its translation is CASSEASGGPSEQFF.

This clone has more than one count but fewer than ten. The chain carries TRBV28 and TRBJ1-5, with 8 bases aligning to TRBD1. The V and J ends lost 5 bases and 7 bases, in that order; junction bases with no gene match: 7. Germline V gives CDR1 MDHEN, CDR2 SYDVKM. There are 14 residues in the CDR3. In DNA, the CDR3 is TGTGCCAGCAGTACCCGGACAGGGAAGCAGCCCCAGCATTTT. It encodes CASSTRTGKQPQHF.

The V and J genes are TRBV7-9 and TRBJ2-7; 12 bases fit TRBD1. The CDR3 spans 14 residues. After removal of 10 bases from V and 1 base from J, the junction contained 5 bases not matched to a gene. Germline V gives CDR1 SEHNR, CDR2 FQNEAQ (reference sequence). The chain's CDR3 is CATGGQGASYEQYF. The CDR3 region has the DNA TGTGCCACCGGGGGACAGGGGGCTTCCTACGAGCAGTACTTC.

CDR3 nucleotide sequence: TGCGCCAGCAGCCCCGAGACAGGTCGGGACCCCTCACCCCTCCACTTT. This encodes CASSPETGRDPSPLHF. The rearrangement links TRBV5-1 to TRBJ1-6, with TRBD1 as a possible D gene (6 bases). The CDR3 contains 16 residues. In germline, CDR1 is SGHRS, CDR2 YFSETQ. The V and J ends lost 4 bases and 10 bases respectively, with 21 bases between them. The full variable domain, its missing parts supplied by reference TRBV5-1 and TRBJ1-6, is KAGVTQTPRYLIKTRGQQVTLSCSPISGHRSVSWYQQTPGQGLQFLFEYFSETQRNKGNFPGRFSGRQFSNSRSEMNVSTLELGDSALYLCASSPETGRDPSPLHFGNGTRLTVT.

This clone was counted between two and nine times. This chain links TRBV11-3 with TRBJ2-2; a weak D match, TRBD1 (5 bases). With 4 bases removed from V and 1 base from J, the gap between germline ends came to 7 bases. The CDR3 length is 14 residues. The germline V gene has CDR1 SGHNT and CDR2 YENEEA. The CDR3 sequence: CASSSGQNTGELFF. The CDR3 DNA reads as TGTGCCAGCAGCTCAGGACAGAACACCGGGGAGCTGTTTTTT.

The chain couples TRBV6-6 to TRBJ1-5; D remains ambiguous. V was trimmed by 8 bases and J by 1 base, leaving 12 bases between them. There are 14 residues in the CDR3. The germline V gene has CDR1 MNHNY and CDR2 SVGAGI (reference sequence). The CDR3 DNA reads as TGTGCCAGCCGGCTCGGGGAAAGCAATCAGCCCCAGCATTTT. As protein: CASRLGESNQPQHF.

The genes are TRBV7-9 and TRBJ1-1; D is ambiguous. The V and J ends lost 2 bases and 1 base respectively, with 8 bases between them. Germline values: CDR1 SEHNR, CDR2 FQNEAQ (reference sequence). CDR3 length: 14 residues. The CDR3 sequence is CASSLSAANTEAFF. The CDR3 region has the DNA TGTGCCAGCAGCTTAAGCGCGGCGAACACTGAAGCTTTCTTT. The full variable domain, rest sourced from reference TRBV7-9 and TRBJ1-1, is DTGVSQNPRHKITKRGQNVTFRCDPISEHNRLYWYRQTLGQGPEFLTYFQNEAQLEKSRLLSDRFSAERPKGSFSTLEIQRTEQGDSAMYLCASSLSAANTEAFFGQGTRLTVV.

The gene calls are TRBV13 and TRBJ2-2, with 7 bases that match TRBD1. Germline loops: CDR1 PRHDT, CDR2 FYEKMQ (reference sequence). Trimming cost V 4 bases and J 6 bases; bases outside gene matches: 5. The CDR3 is 14 residues long. CDR3 bases: TGTGCCAGCAGCTCGAATACAGGGGCCGGGGAGCTGTTTTTT. It is translated as CASSSNTGAGELFF.

V and J are TRBV14 and TRBJ1-4, with D hard to call. CDR3 length: 16 amino acids. Germline CDR1 and CDR2: SGHDN and FVKESK. Trimming took off 4 bases at V and 6 bases at J, with 18 bases between the two ends. The CDR3 here is CASSRYGGPLDEKLFF. The CDR3 nucleotides read TGTGCCAGCAGCCGATACGGAGGCCCCTTGGATGAAAAACTGTTTTTT.

The genes are TRBV5-6 and TRBJ1-4; D ambiguous. Germline lookup yields CDR1 SGHDT and CDR2 YYEEEE. The CDR3 totals 15 residues. Between the trimmed V and J ends, which lost 3 bases and 1 base, there was a span of 10 bases. CDR3 sequence reads: CASSYDRGTNEKLFF. Here the CDR3 DNA reads TGTGCCAGCAGCTACGACCGGGGAACTAATGAAAAACTGTTTTTT.

This chain connects TRBV6-5 to TRBJ1-6; 7 bases are shared with TRBD1. CDR1 and CDR2 (germline): MNHEY, SVGAGI. This CDR3 contains 15 residues. J was trimmed by 8 bases and V by 6 bases; bases with no gene match: 10. Written as DNA, the CDR3 is TGTGCCAGCAGCCTCGCCGACAGGGTCTATTCACCCCTCCACTTT. Amino acid sequence: CASSLADRVYSPLHF.

The chain recombines TRBV6-5 with TRBJ1-1; 9 nucleotides agree with TRBD1. The CDR3 totals 15 residues. Germline assignment: CDR1 MNHEY and CDR2 SVGAGI. The V segment lost 6 bases and the J segment 4 bases; nucleotides outside the gene matches: 9. Here the CDR3 DNA reads TGTGCCAGCAGCTCCGGGACAGGGTTACGCACTGAAGCTTTCTTT. Translation: CASSSGTGLRTEAFF.

The chain couples TRBV5-1 to TRBJ2-3; D unclear. The CDR3 covers 14 residues. Trimming took off 2 bases at V and 7 bases at J, with 14 bases between the two ends. CDR1 is SGHRS and CDR2 is YFSETQ in the germline V gene. The CDR3 is CASSLSRSLNTQYF. The CDR3, as DNA: TGCGCCAGCAGCTTAAGCCGGTCTCTAAATACGCAGTATTTT.

This clone has a single count. The rearrangement links TRBV6-1 to TRBJ1-2; TRBD1 is a possible D gene (6 bases). The CDR3 has 15 residues. Trimming removed 6 bases at V and 6 bases at J, with 20 bases between. Germline CDR1 MNHNS, CDR2 SASEGT. CDR3 amino acids: CASRFTGPLRNGYTF. The CDR3 DNA reads as TGTGCCAGCAGGTTCACAGGGCCTCTGAGGAATGGCTACACCTTC.

The chain joins TRBV19 to TRBJ1-1, with D unresolved. CDR3 length equals 15 residues. V gave up 5 bases and J gave up 1 base, with 14 bases separating them. The germline V gene encodes CDR1 LNHDA and CDR2 SQIVND (reference sequence). CDR3 coding DNA: TGTGCCAGTAGTGCGCTACAGAACCCGAACACTGAAGCTTTCTTT. Translating gives CASSALQNPNTEAFF.

V gene TRBV6-5 combines with J gene TRBJ1-2; D is undetermined. Per germline, CDR1 MNHEY and CDR2 SVGAGI. Trimming shortened V by 0 bases and J by 4 bases, and 9 bases separated the two germline ends. This CDR3 spans 14 amino acids. CDR3 DNA: TGTGCCAGCAGTTACTCTTACAGAAGCTATGGCTACACCTTC. As protein: CASSYSYRSYGYTF.

This chain uses TRBV10-1 with TRBJ2-2; 7 positions agree with TRBD1. The CDR3 contains 15 residues. Germline assignment: CDR1 WNHNN and CDR2 SYGVQD (reference sequence). With V trimmed by 2 bases and J by 5 bases, 5 bases remained unmatched. CDR3 bases: TGCGCCAGCAGTGAGGTGAACAGGGGAACCGGGGAGCTGTTTTTT. Translating gives CASSEVNRGTGELFF.

V gene TRBV7-9 combines with J gene TRBJ1-2; the D is unclear. Germline V gene data show CDR1 as SEHNR and CDR2 as FQNEAQ (reference sequence). The V end was cut by 5 bases, the J end by 1 base, with 14 bases between. The CDR3 has 15 amino acids. CDR3 DNA sequence: TGTGCCAGCAGCACAGTAGCCAGGCTTAACTATGGCTACACCTTC. It specifies CASSTVARLNYGYTF.